These T cell receptor beta chains were read from a single sample in a study of shared clonotypes between healthy human individuals. Measured with immunoSEQ multiplex PCR; TCRdb has only the in-frame clones, and not every one. The sample carries around 2,000,000 clones, approximately 95% recorded once. Material: naive CD8+ T cells sorted from blood. These receptors were obtained from a man aged 18 to 29 in good health. The CDR3 runs from the conserved cysteine through the conserved F or W. The D gene is left open where the match is weak. Where a row states a size, it is once, few, many or the class of an expanded clone; other rows omit it.

j_call d_call v_call clone_size cdr3_nt cdr3_aa
TRBJ2-1 - TRBV5-4 - TGTGCCAGCAGCCCCGGACTCCTTGGGATCTACAATGAGCAGTTCTTC CASSPGLLGIYNEQFF
TRBJ2-7 - TRBV27 - TGTGCCAGCAGTCCAGAGGTGAGGCCCTACGAGCAGTACTTC CASSPEVRPYEQYF
TRBJ1-5 - TRBV6-5 - TGTGCCAGCAGTTACTCGGTCCCCGAGGGAGGTCAGCCCCAGCATTTT CASSYSVPEGGQPQHF
TRBJ1-2 - TRBV7-9 - TGTGCCAGCAGCCTCCTGACTAACTATGGCTACACCTTC CASSLLTNYGYTF
TRBJ2-1 - TRBV10-1 - TGCGCCAGCAGTGAGTCGGGGTCCTACAATGAGCAGTTCTTC CASSESGSYNEQFF
TRBJ2-7 - TRBV28 once TGTGCCAGCAGTTCGTTAGCGGACCGCATCTACGAGCAGTACTTC CASSSLADRIYEQYF
TRBJ2-7 - TRBV11-2 - TGTGCCAGCAGCCTCGGCGGAGGGGACTACGAGCAGTACTTC CASSLGGGDYEQYF
TRBJ2-2 TRBD1 TRBV6-5 - TGTGCCAGCATCTGGGACAGACCGAACACCGGGGAGCTGTTTTTT CASIWDRPNTGELFF
TRBJ2-2 - TRBV7-9 - TGTGCCAGCAGCCTCACCCGAATAGATAACACCGGGGAGCTGTTTTTT CASSLTRIDNTGELFF
TRBJ2-7 TRBD2 TRBV9 - TGTGCCAGCAGCGAGGGCGGGGGGAACTCCTACGAGCAGTACTTC CASSEGGGNSYEQYF
TRBJ2-7 TRBD1 TRBV5-6 - TGTGCCAGCAGCCACCCAGGGGGAAGGGGCTACGAGCAGTACTTC CASSHPGGRGYEQYF
TRBJ2-1 - TRBV5-1 once TGCGCCAGCAGCTTGGCCCTGGAGGGACCCTACAATGAGCAGTTCTTC CASSLALEGPYNEQFF
TRBJ1-6 - TRBV4-2 - TGTGCCAGCAGCCTATATCTCGGGATCGGGGATTCACCCCTCCACTTT CASSLYLGIGDSPLHF
TRBJ1-1 - TRBV28 - TGTGCCAGCACCGATATTGGACTCGAAGCTTTCTTT CASTDIGLEAFF
TRBJ1-1 TRBD1 TRBV5-1 - TGCGCCAGCAGCGCAACAGGGGAAACCCTGAACACTGAAGCTTTCTTT CASSATGETLNTEAFF
TRBJ2-7 - TRBV7-8 - TGTGCCAGCAGCTTAGTCGGAAGCTCCTACGAGCAGTACTTC CASSLVGSSYEQYF
TRBJ2-1 - TRBV29-1 - TGCAGCGTTGAAATCCCCCTTTTTGAGCAGTTCTTC CSVEIPLFEQFF
TRBJ1-2 - TRBV27 once TGTGCCAGCAGTTTCCCAGGGGCGGTCGGCTACACCTTC CASSFPGAVGYTF
TRBJ1-2 - TRBV4-3 few TGCGCCAGCAGCCCCTCTTTGGTGGATGGAGGATATGGCTACACCTTC CASSPSLVDGGYGYTF
TRBJ1-4 - TRBV13 - TGTGCCAGCAGCCGGACCGGGGCTCGAGAAAAACTGTTTTTT CASSRTGAREKLFF
TRBJ1-1 - TRBV27 - TGTGCCAGCAGTTGGGGGATGGAAGCTTTCTTT CASSWGMEAFF
TRBJ2-5 TRBD1 TRBV14 - TGTGCCAGCAGCTTAAGGACAGGGGGCTCAGAGACCCAGTACTTC CASSLRTGGSETQYF
TRBJ2-7 TRBD1 TRBV27 - TGTGCCAGCAGTCTCGGGGACAGCGCGTCCGAGCAGTACTTC CASSLGDSASEQYF
TRBJ2-7 TRBD2 TRBV7-8 - TGTGCCAGCGGAGCGGGAGTTTTGTACGAGCAGTACTTC CASGAGVLYEQYF
TRBJ2-1 TRBD1 TRBV4-3 - TGCGCCAGCAGCCAAGACAGGGGGCTTTACAATGAGCAGTTCTTC CASSQDRGLYNEQFF
TRBJ2-1 TRBD2 TRBV9 - TGTGCCAGCAGCGTAGCGGGAGGGCCGTCCGAGCAGTTCTTC CASSVAGGPSEQFF
TRBJ1-1 - TRBV10-3 - TGTGCCATCAGTGGGAAGTACAGGGAGGGCACTGAAGCTTTCTTT CAISGKYREGTEAFF
TRBJ2-7 TRBD1 TRBV7-6 - TGTGCCAGCAGCTCCACGACAGGGTGGGCCGGGCTCGAGCAGTACTTC CASSSTTGWAGLEQYF
TRBJ2-7 - TRBV28 - TGTGCCAGCAGTGCCACAGGGATGGAGGACGAGCAGTACTTC CASSATGMEDEQYF
TRBJ1-2 TRBD1 TRBV11-2 once TGTGCCAGCAGCTTAGTAGGGGGCTCAATCGGCTACACCTTC CASSLVGGSIGYTF
TRBJ1-3 TRBD1 TRBV13 - TGTGCCAGCAGCTTACCGGACAGGGGAGAGTGGACCATATATTTT CASSLPDRGEWTIYF
TRBJ1-5 TRBD1 TRBV27 once TGTGCCAGCAGGGCCGGACCCACAGGGGGTCAGCCCCAGCATTTT CASRAGPTGGQPQHF
TRBJ2-7 - TRBV6-1 once TGTGCCAGCACCACAGGGGGGGAGGCCTACGAGCAGTACTTC CASTTGGEAYEQYF
TRBJ2-6 - TRBV30 - TGTGCCTGGGATTCTGGGGCCAACGTCCTGACTTTC CAWDSGANVLTF
TRBJ1-1 - TRBV11-3 once TGTGCCAGCAGCTCTCCCGGACGCACTGAAGCTTTCTTT CASSSPGRTEAFF
TRBJ1-6 - TRBV7-2 - TGTGCCAGCTCCTCAGGATTGCCCCTCCACTTT CASSSGLPLHF
TRBJ2-3 - TRBV10-3 - TGTGCCATCAGTGACCCCGATGGGGACACCACAGATACGCAGTATTTT CAISDPDGDTTDTQYF
TRBJ2-7 TRBD2 TRBV19 - TGTGCCAGTAGTACAGGGACTAGCGGGATAGTCTACGAGCAGTACTTC CASSTGTSGIVYEQYF
TRBJ2-7 - TRBV7-9 - TGTGCCAGCTCCCAGGGCACGGTCTACGAGCAGTACTTC CASSQGTVYEQYF
TRBJ1-4 TRBD1 TRBV4-3 - TGCGCCAGCAGCCAATTTTACGGTACACAGGGGGTTGGTGAAAAACTGTTTTTT CASSQFYGTQGVGEKLFF
TRBJ2-7 - TRBV13 - TGTGCCAGCAGCGAGCAGGGGGGCTACGGCGAGCAGTACTTC CASSEQGGYGEQYF
TRBJ2-1 - TRBV13 - TGTGCCAGCAGCTCTAGGGGGGCCACCTACAATGAGCAGTTCTTC CASSSRGATYNEQFF
TRBJ1-2 TRBD1 TRBV30 - TGTGCCTGGAGTGTAGGGACAGGGGGTGATGGCTACACCTTC CAWSVGTGGDGYTF
TRBJ2-7 - TRBV14 - TGTGCCAGGCACGCGCGACCTAGACCCCACTACGAGCAGTACTTC CARHARPRPHYEQYF
TRBJ2-2 - TRBV7-8 - TGTGCCAGCAGCCCCATGGCGGGGGCCACCGGGGAGCTGTTTTTT CASSPMAGATGELFF
TRBJ1-2 - TRBV6-1 - TGTGCCAGCACAGAAGGGGTGGAGTACTATGGCTACACCTTC CASTEGVEYYGYTF
TRBJ1-6 TRBD1 TRBV5-6 - TGTGCCAGCAGCTTCCGGGACAGCATTTTACCCCTCCACTTT CASSFRDSILPLHF
TRBJ2-5 - TRBV4-3 - TGCGCCAGCAGCCAAAGTAAGGGGTACTTAGAGACCCAGTACTTC CASSQSKGYLETQYF
TRBJ2-7 - TRBV4-2 - TGTGCCAGCAGCCAGGAGAGGGCTTTCTACGAGCAGTACTTC CASSQERAFYEQYF
TRBJ2-3 TRBD1 TRBV27 - TGTGCCAGCAGTCGGACAGGGGGCGATACGCAGTATTTT CASSRTGGDTQYF
TRBJ2-6 - TRBV30 - TGTGCCTGGAGTGTACTGTCTTCTGGGGCCAACGTCCTGACTTTC CAWSVLSSGANVLTF
TRBJ1-1 TRBD1 TRBV2 - TGTGCCAGCAGTGACCTTAGACAGGGGATGGACGCTTTCTTT CASSDLRQGMDAFF
TRBJ2-7 - TRBV4-1 once TGCGCCAGCAGCCCGCAGGTCTTGTACGAGCAGTACTTC CASSPQVLYEQYF
TRBJ2-1 TRBD2 TRBV7-9 - TGTGCCAGCAGTCTAGCGGGAGGTTCGATCTACACTGAGCAGTTCTTC CASSLAGGSIYTEQFF
TRBJ2-7 - TRBV14 - TGTGCCAGCAGCCAAGCGACGGAAAGCTCCTACGAGCAGTACTTC CASSQATESSYEQYF
TRBJ2-7 TRBD2 TRBV5-1 - TGCGCCAGCAGCTCCGGGACTAGAGGCTACGAGCAGTACTTC CASSSGTRGYEQYF
TRBJ2-1 - TRBV28 - TGTGCCAGCAGTCTCCAGGCAGCCCATGAGCAGTTCTTC CASSLQAAHEQFF
TRBJ1-6 TRBD1 TRBV27 - TGTGCCAGCAACTCCTGGGACAGTAATTCACCCCTCCACTTT CASNSWDSNSPLHF
TRBJ1-4 TRBD1 TRBV28 once TGTGCCAGCAACCCGGGACAGGGTGGGGAAAAACTGTTTTTT CASNPGQGGEKLFF
TRBJ1-1 - TRBV4-3 - TGCGCCAGCAGCCAAGCCCTCGACACTGAAGCTTTCTTT CASSQALDTEAFF